These T cell receptor beta chains were read from a single sample in a study of T-cell reconstitution after alpha-beta-depleted transplantation in children. TCRdb reprocessed the PCR reads with MiXCR, giving one entry per CDR3 protein. The sample shows roughly 400,000 distinct CDR3 sequences, approximately 20% of them seen only once. The specimen comprised PBMCs from the stem cell graft donor, sampled from the stem cell graft. These receptors were taken from a human donor who donated a stem cell graft to a child with acute myeloid leukemia. CDR3s include the opening cysteine and the closing phenylalanine or tryptophan. Fields, in order: V gene, clone size, D gene, J gene, CDR3 DNA, CDR3 protein. D genes are given only for firm matches. Rows may omit the clone size; those that give it use once, few, many or a size class.

V: TRBV20-1; size: few; D: TRBD2; J: TRBJ2-5; DNA: TGCAGTGCTAGAATGGCGGGAGCGTTGGAGACCCAGTACTTC; CDR3: CSARMAGALETQYF
V: TRBV29-1; size: many; D: .; J: TRBJ2-7; DNA: TGCAGCGTTGCCGGGACGGATACCTACGAGCAGTACTTC; CDR3: CSVAGTDTYEQYF
V: TRBV5-1; size: few; D: .; J: TRBJ2-3; DNA: TGCGCCAGCAGCTTGACTAGCATTAGCACAGATACGCAGTATTTT; CDR3: CASSLTSISTDTQYF
V: TRBV5-1; size: .; D: .; J: TRBJ1-1; DNA: TGCGCCAGCAGCTTAAACACAGGGCTTGGCACTGAAGCTTTCTTT; CDR3: CASSLNTGLGTEAFF
V: TRBV2; size: .; D: .; J: TRBJ1-1; DNA: TGTGCCAGCAGACCGACAGATATGAACACTGAAGCTTTCTTT; CDR3: CASRPTDMNTEAFF
V: TRBV7-3; size: few; D: .; J: TRBJ2-3; DNA: TGTGCCAGCAGCTTGGAGGGGGCACCAGATACGCAGTATTTT; CDR3: CASSLEGAPDTQYF
V: TRBV7-9; size: .; D: TRBD2; J: TRBJ2-3; DNA: TGTGCCAGCAGTTTCTCCGGGGGGAAAGATACGCAGTATTTT; CDR3: CASSFSGGKDTQYF
V: TRBV5-8; size: .; D: .; J: TRBJ2-5; DNA: TGTGCCAGCAGCTTGGGGGCGCAAGTGAAAGAGACCCAGTACTTC; CDR3: CASSLGAQVKETQYF
V: TRBV20-1; size: .; D: .; J: TRBJ2-7; DNA: TGCAGTGCTCGAAAGGAATGGAGTGGTAGCTACGAGCAGTACTTC; CDR3: CSARKEWSGSYEQYF
V: TRBV27; size: .; D: TRBD1; J: TRBJ1-1; DNA: TGTGCCAGCAGTTTAGAGGGGAGGGGGCCTGAACCTTTCTTT; CDR3: CASSLEGRGPEPFF
V: TRBV20-1; size: few; D: .; J: TRBJ2-1; DNA: TGCAGTGCTTCCTCCGACCGGGACTCCTACAATGAGCAGTTCTTC; CDR3: CSASSDRDSYNEQFF
V: TRBV28; size: few; D: TRBD2; J: TRBJ2-3; DNA: TGTGCCAGCAGTTCACCCTTAGCGGGAGTGGGGACAGATACGCAGTATTTT; CDR3: CASSSPLAGVGTDTQYF
V: TRBV25-1; size: many; D: .; J: TRBJ1-1; DNA: TGTGCCAGCGGGGACCCATCGTCTCCAGAAGCTTTCTTT; CDR3: CASGDPSSPEAFF
V: TRBV7-2; size: few; D: TRBD2; J: TRBJ2-3; DNA: TGTGCCAGCAGCTTGACCGGGACTAGCGGGGGAAATACGCAGTATTTT; CDR3: CASSLTGTSGGNTQYF
V: TRBV6-1; size: .; D: .; J: TRBJ1-6; DNA: TGTGCCAGCACGCGGAGCTCCTATAATTCACCCCTCCACTTT; CDR3: CASTRSSYNSPLHF
V: TRBV12-3/TRBV12-4; size: many; D: TRBD2; J: TRBJ2-1; DNA: TGTGCCAGCAGTTTGGTCGGGGGGGGGAATGAGCAGTTCTTC; CDR3: CASSLVGGGNEQFF
V: TRBV30; size: .; D: TRBD2; J: TRBJ2-1; DNA: TGTGCCTGGCTAGCGGGAGGATCGAATGGGCAGTTCTTC; CDR3: CAWLAGGSNGQFF
V: TRBV20-1; size: .; D: TRBD2; J: TRBJ2-2; DNA: TGCAGTGCTAGAGATCAAGCTAGCGGGAGACCCGGGGAGCTGTTTTTT; CDR3: CSARDQASGRPGELFF
V: TRBV4-1; size: many; D: TRBD2; J: TRBJ2-3; DNA: TGCGCCAGCAGCCAGATAGCGGGAAATACGCAGTATTTT; CDR3: CASSQIAGNTQYF
V: TRBV15; size: few; D: TRBD2; J: TRBJ2-1; DNA: TGTGCCACCAGCAGAAGCGGCGGGAGGGTATACAATGAGCAGTTCTTC; CDR3: CATSRSGGRVYNEQFF
V: TRBV29-1; size: many; D: .; J: TRBJ2-1; DNA: TGCAGCGTGGAAGACAATGAGCAGTTCTTC; CDR3: CSVEDNEQFF
V: TRBV18; size: .; D: TRBD1; J: TRBJ1-1; DNA: TGTGCCAGCTCACCAAACCGGGACAGGGGAACTGAAGCTTTCTTT; CDR3: CASSPNRDRGTEAFF
V: TRBV7-2; size: .; D: .; J: TRBJ2-7; DNA: TGTGCCAGCAGCTTAGCAGGGTTTTACCTCGAGCAGTACTTC; CDR3: CASSLAGFYLEQYF
V: TRBV2; size: many; D: .; J: TRBJ2-7; DNA: TGTGCCAGCAGTGTATGGCAGGCTTACGAGCAGTACTTC; CDR3: CASSVWQAYEQYF
V: TRBV24-1; size: .; D: TRBD1; J: TRBJ2-2; DNA: TGTGCCACCAGTGATGGGAGACAGGGGCCCAAGGCCGGGGAGCTGTTTTTT; CDR3: CATSDGRQGPKAGELFF
V: TRBV29-1; size: .; D: .; J: TRBJ1-4; DNA: TGCAGCGTTGGAACCCGAGGGGCAACTAATGAAAAACTGTTTTTT; CDR3: CSVGTRGATNEKLFF
V: TRBV6-1; size: few; D: TRBD1; J: TRBJ1-2; DNA: TGTGCCAGCAGTACGGACAGGGTGACCTATGGCTACACCTTC; CDR3: CASSTDRVTYGYTF
V: TRBV27; size: once; D: TRBD2; J: TRBJ2-1; DNA: TGTGCCAGCAGTTTCGACAGGGGGACTAGCGGGAGGGCGGGCTACAATGAGCAGTTCTTC; CDR3: CASSFDRGTSGRAGYNEQFF
V: TRBV29-1; size: .; D: .; J: TRBJ1-1; DNA: TGCAGCACCCTTATGGGCGCGGGTAACACTGAAGCTTTCTTT; CDR3: CSTLMGAGNTEAFF
V: TRBV12-3/TRBV12-4; size: .; D: .; J: TRBJ1-1; DNA: TGTGCCAGCAGTGCGGAGGGGGGCACTGAAGCTTTCTTT; CDR3: CASSAEGGTEAFF
V: TRBV28; size: many; D: .; J: TRBJ2-7; DNA: TGTGCCAGCGTCGGGACCCCTCGTAACGAGCAGTACTTC; CDR3: CASVGTPRNEQYF
V: TRBV20-1; size: many; D: .; J: TRBJ1-3; DNA: TGCAGTGCTAGAGATGCCAGCCGCTCTGGAAACACCATATATTTT; CDR3: CSARDASRSGNTIYF
V: TRBV7-2; size: .; D: .; J: TRBJ2-1; DNA: TGTGCCAGCAGCTACTACTACAATGAGCAGTTCTTC; CDR3: CASSYYYNEQFF
V: TRBV7-6; size: few; D: .; J: TRBJ2-7; DNA: TGTGCCAGCAGCAGAGACAGGACTCCCTACGAGCAGTACTTC; CDR3: CASSRDRTPYEQYF
V: TRBV25-1; size: many; D: TRBD1; J: TRBJ1-4; DNA: TGTGCCAGCAGTGCTACCGGGACAGGGAATGAAAAACTGTTTTTT; CDR3: CASSATGTGNEKLFF
V: TRBV29-1; size: many; D: .; J: TRBJ2-7; DNA: TGCAGCGTACAAGACAGCCGGAGCTCCTACGAGCAGTACTTC; CDR3: CSVQDSRSSYEQYF
V: TRBV4-3; size: few; D: TRBD2; J: TRBJ2-7; DNA: TGCGCCAGCAGCCAACCTAGACTAGCGCCTTCCTACGAGCAGTACTTC; CDR3: CASSQPRLAPSYEQYF
V: TRBV24-1; size: .; D: .; J: TRBJ2-5; DNA: TGTGCCACCAGTGATTCCCCGGGGCAAGAGACCCAGTACTTC; CDR3: CATSDSPGQETQYF
V: TRBV7-2; size: .; D: .; J: TRBJ2-7; DNA: TGTGCCAGCAGCTCCGGACTGACGGACCGGTCTGGGCAGTACTTC; CDR3: CASSSGLTDRSGQYF
V: TRBV20-1; size: few; D: .; J: TRBJ1-5; DNA: TGCAGTGCTAGGCACGGACCTAGCAATCAGCCCCAGCATTTT; CDR3: CSARHGPSNQPQHF
V: TRBV4-1; size: .; D: .; J: TRBJ1-1; DNA: TGCGCCAGCAGCCAAGAACAGCACCCTAACACTGAAGCTTTCTTT; CDR3: CASSQEQHPNTEAFF
V: TRBV4-1; size: many; D: .; J: TRBJ2-6; DNA: TGCGCCAGCAGCCAAGATCTTTCCCCTGGGGCCAACGTCCTGACTTTC; CDR3: CASSQDLSPGANVLTF
V: TRBV7-9; size: .; D: .; J: TRBJ2-3; DNA: TGTGCCAGCAGCTTCCGTCAATTCGAGGGGGTACGGGATACGCAGTATTTT; CDR3: CASSFRQFEGVRDTQYF
V: TRBV7-9; size: .; D: .; J: TRBJ2-7; DNA: TGTGCCAGCAGCGCTATCCGAAACGAGCAGTACTTC; CDR3: CASSAIRNEQYF